A selection of T cell receptor beta chains follows, all from one sample in a study of T cells after yellow fever vaccination. TCRdb itself ran the 5' RACE reads through MiXCR, one entry per CDR3 protein. Of over 300,000 distinct CDR3 sequences listed, 6.8% were seen once; the top ten hold about 18%. The sequences come from PBMCs, collected roughly 46 days after the first yellow fever vaccination. The receptors stem from a man between 18 and 35 years old who received the YFV17D yellow fever vaccine. CDR3s include the opening cysteine and the closing phenylalanine or tryptophan. The D gene is left open where the match is weak. The size of a clone is reported for some rows only, either as once, few or many, or as a class for expanded clones.

. | TRBJ1-6 | TRBV11-1 | . | TGTGCCAGCAGCCTGATGGGCTTGGGAAATTCACCCCTCCACTTT | CASSLMGLGNSPLHF
many | TRBJ2-5 | TRBV7-4 | . | TGTGCCAGCAACTACCGACCCGGACAAGAGACCCAGTACTTC | CASNYRPGQETQYF
few | TRBJ2-1 | TRBV20-1 | TRBD2 | TGCAGTGCTAGAGGTCTAGCGGGGTACAATGAGCAGTTCTTC | CSARGLAGYNEQFF
. | TRBJ1-4 | TRBV6-1 | . | TGTGCCAGCAGTGTATATGTACTTGAAAAACTGTTTTTT | CASSVYVLEKLFF
once | TRBJ1-1 | TRBV4-3 | . | TGCGCCAGCAGCCGAGATTTACAGGGAAGGAGGAACACTGAAGCTTTCTTT | CASSRDLQGRRNTEAFF
few | TRBJ1-1 | TRBV7-2 | . | TGTGCCAGCAGCCCGGACAGTGGAGCTTTCTTT | CASSPDSGAFF
few | TRBJ2-1 | TRBV2 | TRBD2 | TGTGCCAGCAGTGACCGACGGGGGGGTAGGTATGAGCAGTTCTTC | CASSDRRGGRYEQFF
many | TRBJ2-1 | TRBV20-1 | . | TGCAGTGCATCCCCCCGGGGGGCGTACAATGAGCAGTTCTTC | CSASPRGAYNEQFF
few | TRBJ2-3 | TRBV7-2 | TRBD2 | TGTGCCAGCAGCTTAATGGCGGGGGGGATTGATACGCAGTATTTT | CASSLMAGGIDTQYF
. | TRBJ2-5 | TRBV27 | . | TGTGCCAGCAGTTCTTTCGGACAAGGACAAGAGACCCAGTACTTC | CASSSFGQGQETQYF
many | TRBJ1-5 | TRBV20-1 | . | TGCAGTGCTAGGGGCGGAGCAAAGCAGCCCCAGCATTTT | CSARGGAKQPQHF
few | TRBJ2-1 | TRBV4-3 | . | TGCGCCAGCAGCCCACAGTCCACCTACTACAATGAGCAGTTCTTC | CASSPQSTYYNEQFF
. | TRBJ2-3 | TRBV3-1 | . | TGTGCCAGCAGCCAAGAGGGCAACACAGATACGCAGTATTTT | CASSQEGNTDTQYF
. | TRBJ2-1 | TRBV10-2 | TRBD2 | TGCGCCAGCAGTGAGACTAGCGGGTCCTACAATGAGCAGTTCTTC | CASSETSGSYNEQFF
few | TRBJ2-3 | TRBV29-1 | . | TGCAGCGCGAGGGGGGGCCTTCGGGTTAATACGCAGTATTTT | CSARGGLRVNTQYF
few | TRBJ2-5 | TRBV7-2 | . | TGTGCCAGCAGGATAGAGGGGTATTTCGCGACCCAGTACTTC | CASRIEGYFATQYF
. | TRBJ2-5 | TRBV3-1 | TRBD1 | TGTGCCAGCAGCCATTGGTTTTACTGGAGACAGGGGGCGTTGATGAGAAAAGAGACCCAGTACTTC | CASSHWFYWRQGALMRKETQYF
few | TRBJ1-4 | TRBV15 | . | TGTGCCACCAGCAGAGATTGGACCGCTATTAATGAAAAACTGTTTTTT | CATSRDWTAINEKLFF
few | TRBJ2-2 | TRBV5-4 | . | TGTGCCAGCAGCTTCGTCACCGGGGAGCTGTTTTTT | CASSFVTGELFF
many | TRBJ1-1 | TRBV28 | . | TGTGCCAGCAGTTTTCGTAGGGGGGAATGGTACACTGAAGCTTTCTTT | CASSFRRGEWYTEAFF
. | TRBJ1-2 | TRBV5-1 | TRBD1 | TGCGCCAGCAGCGAACAGGGGATCGACTATGGCTACACCTTC | CASSEQGIDYGYTF
many | TRBJ2-5 | TRBV6-5 | TRBD1 | TGTGCCAGCAGCCCCGGACAGGGCCAGTCCCAGTACTTC | CASSPGQGQSQYF